This TCR beta chain was captured by sequencing in a study of blood T cell repertoires in COVID-19. Study at large: Acute and convalescent COVID-19 specimens originated in the United States, Italy and Spain.

Seattle patients were enrolled during active infection and followed longitudinally. The V gene's germline CDR1 is MDHEN and CDR2 SYDVKM. This CDR3 contains 16 residues. Between the trimmed V and J ends, which lost 2 bases and 2 bases, there was a span of 15 bases. Per the study methods: Amplifying reference gene primers gave estimates of nucleated cell counts. The method was immunoSEQ multiplex PCR; TCRdb's version includes in-frame clones alone and lacks a portion of them. D and trimming come from the DNA, and the V and J calls and clone size come from that table. Altogether 100,000 to 150,000 clones are present, roughly 72% being singletons, with the ten largest covering approximately 5.9%.

The sequence was obtained from an elderly man with COVID-19, enrolled during active disease. The chain combines TRBV28 with TRBJ1-1, with D unresolved. The sequenced sample was peripheral blood. CDR3 sequence (DNA): TGTGCCAGCAGTTTACCCCCCGTGACACCAAACACTGAAGCTTTCTTT. Amino acids: CASSLPPVTPNTEAFF. Together with reference TRBV28 and TRBJ1-1, the CDR3 gives the full variable domain: DVKVTQSSRYLVKRTGEKVFLECVQDMDHENMFWYRQDPGLGLRLIYFSYDVKMKEKGDIPEGYSVSREKKERFSLILESASTNQTSMYLCASSLPPVTPNTEAFFGQGTRLTVV.